This entry concerns a single T cell receptor beta chain. The V and J ends lost 4 bases and 1 base respectively, with 13 bases between them. CDR3 length equals 15 residues. Looked up from germline, CDR1 is SGHRS and CDR2 is YFSETQ. This entry comes from a study of blood T cell repertoires in COVID-19. At the level of the study: Whether acute or convalescent, the COVID-19 samples came from the United States, Italy and Spain. Nucleic acid was either cDNA or gDNA, and it came from T cells, B-cell-depleted T cells, or PBMCs.

Authors' methods: Estimates of nucleated cell counts were drawn from the amplification of reference gene primers. TCRdb keeps only in-frame clones here, not all; method: immunoSEQ multiplex PCR. V and J calls and clone size are as listed in that table; D and trimming were resolved from the DNA. The profile shows more than 150,000 clones, 85% to 90% of them singletons. The chain couples TRBV5-1 to TRBJ2-3; tentatively, D is TRBD2 (5 bases). This sequence originates from a woman in her seventies with acute or convalescent COVID-19. The sample comprised peripheral blood. CDR3 in amino acids: CASSPVRGGTDTQYF. In DNA, the CDR3 is TGCGCCAGCAGCCCGGTCCGGGGAGGCACAGATACGCAGTATTTT.